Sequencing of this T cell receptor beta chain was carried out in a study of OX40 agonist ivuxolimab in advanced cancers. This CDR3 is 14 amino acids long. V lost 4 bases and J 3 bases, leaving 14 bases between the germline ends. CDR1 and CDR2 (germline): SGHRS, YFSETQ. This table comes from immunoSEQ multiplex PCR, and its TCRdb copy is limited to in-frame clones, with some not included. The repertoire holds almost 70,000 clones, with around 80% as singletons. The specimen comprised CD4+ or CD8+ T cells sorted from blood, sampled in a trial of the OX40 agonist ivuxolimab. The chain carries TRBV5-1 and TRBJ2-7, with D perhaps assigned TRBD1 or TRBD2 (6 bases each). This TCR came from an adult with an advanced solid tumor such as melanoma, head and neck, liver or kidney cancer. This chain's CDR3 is CASSVSGGGYEQYF. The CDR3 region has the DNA TGCGCCAGCAGCGTTAGCGGAGGGGGCTACGAGCAGTACTTC.